The 30 T cell receptor beta chains reported below all come from one sample, sequenced in a study of blood T cell repertoires in COVID-19. TCRdb's copy holds only in-frame clones and misses some; the assay was immunoSEQ multiplex PCR. The sample lists about 49,000 clones, more than 90% occurring once. The sequenced material came from peripheral blood. The receptors stem from a human donor in a cohort sampled during active COVID-19.

The chain uses TRBV29-1 and TRBJ2-2; 9 positions agree with TRBD1. V lost 4 bases to trimming and J lost 1 base; unmatched junction nucleotides: 1. The germline gives CDR1 SQVTM, CDR2 ANQGSEA. CDR3 length: 14 residues. This CDR3 reads CSVVDRGNTGELFF. CDR3 nucleotides: TGCAGCGTTGTGGACAGGGGGAACACCGGGGAGCTGTTTTTT.

This chain uses TRBV20-1 with TRBJ2-1, with D possibly matching TRBD2 (6 bases). From germline, CDR1 is DFQATT and CDR2 SNEGSKA (reference sequence). The CDR3 totals 11 residues. V was trimmed by 7 bases and J by 7 bases, leaving 11 bases between them. Here the CDR3 reads CSVGTPNEQFF. The DNA for the CDR3 is TGCAGTGTTGGGACTCCGAATGAGCAGTTCTTC.

This clone showed up just once. This chain joins TRBV6-5 and TRBJ1-2, with a tentative D call TRBD1 (5 bases). Trimming left V 4 bases short and J 5 bases short, with 14 bases between. Germline V gene sequence: CDR1 MNHEY, CDR2 SVGAGI. The length of the CDR3 is 14 residues. The CDR3 sequence is CASSSDRDFYGYTF. CDR3 bases: TGTGCCAGCAGTTCCGACCGGGACTTTTATGGCTACACCTTC.

This rearrangement joins TRBV6-5 to TRBJ1-5; the D is unclear. The CDR3 loop spans 14 amino acids. The germline gives CDR1 MNHEY, CDR2 SVGAGI. Between the trimmed V and J ends, which lost 6 bases and 4 bases, there was a span of 13 bases. CDR3 nucleotides: TGTGCCAGCAGCGTTTACAGAACTAATCAGCCCCAGCATTTT. Amino acids: CASSVYRTNQPQHF.

This chain connects TRBV30 to TRBJ1-6; D ambiguous. Trimming removed 2 bases from V and 9 bases from J, with 8 bases in between. The CDR3 is 12 residues long. CDR1 GTSNPN and CDR2 SVGIG come from the germline V gene (reference sequence). Here the CDR3 DNA reads TGTGCCTGGAGTCCGTTTTCTTCACCCCTCCACTTT. This codes for CAWSPFSSPLHF.

The chain combines TRBV19 with TRBJ1-2; D unclear. The V end lost 0 bases, the J end lost 6 bases, and 14 bases lay between the germline ends. In germline, CDR1 is LNHDA, CDR2 SQIVND (reference sequence). The CDR3 is 15 residues long. CDR3 in amino acids: CASSIDPSGLDGYTF. For the CDR3, the DNA is TGTGCCAGTAGTATAGATCCGTCGGGTCTGGATGGCTACACCTTC.

This rearrangement joins TRBV4-2 to TRBJ2-7; D is perhaps TRBD1 (5 bases). The CDR3 runs to 17 residues. Germline assignment: CDR1 LGHNA and CDR2 YNFKEQ. V was cut by 4 bases and J by 5 bases, with 24 bases left in between. The DNA for the CDR3 is TGTGCCAGCAGCCCGACAACCCTCCTTTTCACCAGGGACGAGCAGTACTTC. Translation: CASSPTTLLFTRDEQYF.

This chain connects TRBV10-3 to TRBJ2-1, with D unclear. Trimming shortened V by 0 bases and J by 9 bases, and 12 bases separated the two germline ends. The germline V gene has CDR1 ENHRY and CDR2 SYGVKD. The CDR3 covers 14 residues. The CDR3 region has the DNA TGTGCCATCAGTGAGTCGGTGACTCCCAGTGAGCAGTTCTTC. It translates to CAISESVTPSEQFF.

V is TRBV4-1 and J is TRBJ2-5, with D maybe TRBD2 (5 bases). CDR1 MGHRA and CDR2 YSYEKL come from the germline V gene. V lost 1 base and J 4 bases, leaving 16 bases between the germline ends. The CDR3 is made up of 16 amino acids. CDR3 protein: CASSQVDRGIRETQYF. The CDR3 DNA sequence: TGCGCCAGCAGCCAAGTGGATCGAGGGATCAGAGAGACCCAGTACTTC.

The chain links TRBV30 to TRBJ1-1; D gene uncertain. V lost 4 bases, J lost 1 base, and 10 bases lay in between. CDR1 is GTSNPN and CDR2 is SVGIG in the germline V gene (reference sequence). The CDR3 spans 13 residues. Here the CDR3 DNA reads TGTGCCTGGAACCAACAGTCGAACACTGAAGCTTTCTTT. Translating it yields CAWNQQSNTEAFF. Using reference TRBV30 and TRBJ1-1 for the parts outside the CDR3, the full variable domain is SQTIHQWPATLVQPVGSPLSLECTVEGTSNPNLYWYRQAAGRGLQLLFYSVGIGQISSEVPQNLSASRPQDRQFILSSKKLLLSDSGFYLCAWNQQSNTEAFFGQGTRLTVV.

The chain employs TRBV9 and TRBJ2-5; D not resolved. The CDR3 extends over 15 amino acids. Per the germline V gene, CDR1 is SGDLS and CDR2 is YYNGEE. The V end lost 0 bases, the J end lost 7 bases, and 16 bases lay between the germline ends. The DNA of the CDR3 is TGTGCCAGCAGCGTAGCGGCCAGACCAAGAGGGACCCAGTACTTC. Its protein product is CASSVAARPRGTQYF. The full variable domain, rest sourced from reference TRBV9 and TRBJ2-5, is DSGVTQTPKHLITATGQRVTLRCSPRSGDLSVYWYQQSLDQGLQFLIQYYNGEERAKGNILERFSAQQFPDLHSELNLSSLELGDSALYFCASSVAARPRGTQYFGPGTRLLVL.

This clone is a singleton in its sample. J is TRBJ1-2 and V is TRBV29-1; 11 nucleotides match TRBD1. Germline values: CDR1 SQVTM, CDR2 ANQGSEA. V gave up 7 bases and J gave up 5 bases; unmatched junction bases: 6. The CDR3 is 13 residues long. The CDR3 region is CSATGQGAYGYTF. The CDR3 bases are TGCAGCGCAACCGGACAGGGGGCTTATGGCTACACCTTC.

V and J are TRBV4-1 and TRBJ1-4; 9 nucleotides line up with TRBD1. Germline CDR1 is MGHRA and CDR2 is YSYEKL. The CDR3 is made up of 16 amino acids. V shed 3 bases and J 6 bases; nucleotides not matched to a gene: 8. CDR3 bases: TGCGCCAGCAGCCACCTTATGGGACAGGGTGATGAAAAACTGTTTTTT. Amino acid sequence: CASSHLMGQGDEKLFF.

The chain joins TRBV6-5 to TRBJ1-6, with 8 nucleotides matching TRBD1. V gave up 0 bases and J gave up 12 bases; unmatched junction bases: 10. Germline loops: CDR1 MNHEY, CDR2 SVGAGI. There are 16 residues in the CDR3. The CDR3 here is CASSYSPWTGKVPLHF. CDR3 coding DNA: TGTGCCAGCAGTTACTCACCCTGGACAGGGAAGGTACCCCTCCACTTT.

The J gene is TRBJ2-3, the V gene TRBV29-1, with 12 bases fitting TRBD2. The CDR3 has 16 residues. Germline loops: CDR1 SQVTM, CDR2 ANQGSEA. After removal of 6 bases from V and 5 bases from J, the junction contained 12 bases not matched to a gene. The CDR3 reads CSVSRLAGESKDTQYF. CDR3 DNA sequence: TGCAGCGTCTCGCGACTAGCGGGAGAATCTAAAGATACGCAGTATTTT.

The gene calls are TRBV11-3 and TRBJ1-1; D is unclear. V was pared by 2 bases and J by 5 bases, with 9 bases between. CDR3 length equals 13 residues. From germline, CDR1 is SGHNT and CDR2 YENEEA. CDR3 sequence reads: CASSLKGGTEAFF. CDR3 DNA: TGTGCCAGCAGCTTAAAGGGAGGAACTGAAGCTTTCTTT.

V is TRBV29-1 and J is TRBJ2-3, with 10 positions matching TRBD1. CDR3 length: 13 residues. Unmatched junction bases numbered 3, after V lost 4 bases and J lost 5 bases. Germline V gene data show CDR1 as SQVTM and CDR2 as ANQGSEA. The CDR3 region has the DNA TGCAGCGTTGGACAGGGGGCACGAGATACGCAGTATTTT. It specifies CSVGQGARDTQYF.

J is TRBJ1-5 and V is TRBV30; tentative D call: TRBD1 (6 bases). The V gene's germline CDR1 is GTSNPN and CDR2 SVGIG (reference sequence). The CDR3 contains 13 residues. The V end lost 3 bases, the J end lost 3 bases, and 9 bases lay between the germline ends. CDR3 residues: CAWSGDTNQPQHF. The CDR3 DNA is TGTGCCTGGAGCGGGGACACCAATCAGCCCCAGCATTTT. Together with reference TRBV30 and TRBJ1-5, the CDR3 gives the full variable domain: SQTIHQWPATLVQPVGSPLSLECTVEGTSNPNLYWYRQAAGRGLQLLFYSVGIGQISSEVPQNLSASRPQDRQFILSSKKLLLSDSGFYLCAWSGDTNQPQHFGDGTRLSIL.

The V and J genes are TRBV19 and TRBJ1-2, with a possible D match to TRBD1 (5 bases). The V and J ends lost 9 bases and 2 bases respectively, with 13 bases between them. This CDR3 has 13 residues. Germline CDR1 LNHDA, CDR2 SQIVND (reference sequence). CDR3 sequence reads: CASSTDINYGYTF. CDR3 sequence (DNA): TGTGCCAGCTCAACGGACATAAACTATGGCTACACCTTC.

This clone showed up just a few times. V usage is TRBV9 and J usage is TRBJ2-1; D unresolved. The CDR3 loop spans 14 amino acids. Between the trimmed V and J ends, which lost 2 bases and 6 bases, there was a span of 12 bases. The germline gives CDR1 SGDLS, CDR2 YYNGEE. Here the CDR3 DNA reads TGTGCCAGCAGCGTTGCAGGCAGAAGCAATGAGCAGTTCTTC. It translates to CASSVAGRSNEQFF.

The V call is TRBV9, the J call TRBJ2-3; possible D gene TRBD1, 7 bases. The CDR3 consists of 17 residues. V lost 4 bases and J 1 base, leaving 19 bases between the germline ends. Germline assignment: CDR1 SGDLS and CDR2 YYNGEE. CDR3 sequence: CASSFNRQGGGTDTQYF. In nucleotides, the CDR3 is TGTGCCAGCAGCTTCAATCGACAGGGCGGGGGCACAGATACGCAGTATTTT.

This chain links TRBV30 with TRBJ1-1; D is perhaps TRBD1 (5 bases). Trimming left V 8 bases short and J 6 bases short, with 16 bases between. The CDR3 has 12 residues. Germline CDR1 reads GTSNPN; CDR2 reads SVGIG (reference sequence). The CDR3: CAGAGGKPEAFF. The CDR3 nucleotides are TGTGCCGGGGCGGGAGGGAAGCCTGAAGCTTTCTTT. Supplemented by reference TRBV30 and TRBJ1-1, the full variable domain reads SQTIHQWPATLVQPVGSPLSLECTVEGTSNPNLYWYRQAAGRGLQLLFYSVGIGQISSEVPQNLSASRPQDRQFILSSKKLLLSDSGFYLCAGAGGKPEAFFGQGTRLTVV.

This CDR3 is CASSSDRGYEQYV. The CDR3 region has the DNA TGCGCCAGCAGCTCGGACCGGGGCTACGAGCAGTACGTC. The chain has TRBV5-1 and TRBJ2-7, with a weak D call TRBD2 (5 bases). The germline gives CDR1 SGHRS, CDR2 YFSETQ. Trimming took 3 bases from V and 3 from J, leaving 10 bases between them. CDR3 length equals 13 residues.

This clone was seen more than once but under ten times. This chain uses TRBV10-3 with TRBJ2-3, with D possibly matching TRBD1 (5 bases). This CDR3 comprises 13 residues. The germline V and J ends were trimmed by 4 bases and 3 bases, with 8 bases remaining between them. Germline values: CDR1 ENHRY, CDR2 SYGVKD. The CDR3 loop reads CAISGQGTDTQYF. The DNA of the CDR3 is TGTGCCATCAGTGGCCAGGGAACAGATACGCAGTATTTT.

V is TRBV4-1 and J is TRBJ1-2; D remains ambiguous. In germline, CDR1 is MGHRA, CDR2 YSYEKL. The V end was cut by 0 bases, the J end by 5 bases, with 13 bases between. This CDR3 contains 15 residues. The chain's CDR3 is CASSQDGLQTYGYTF. The DNA of the CDR3 is TGCGCCAGCAGCCAAGACGGTTTGCAGACTTATGGCTACACCTTC.

This chain connects TRBV24-1 to TRBJ2-1; 8 bases line up with TRBD2. V dropped 9 bases and J dropped 0; count of bases not matched to a gene: 9. CDR1 is KGHDR and CDR2 is SFDVKD in the germline V gene. The CDR3 contains 16 residues. The CDR3 nucleotides read TGTGCCACCGCTCAGGGGAGCGGGAGCTCCTACAATGAGCAGTTCTTC. Translation gives CATAQGSGSSYNEQFF.

The rearrangement uses TRBV18 and TRBJ1-1; the match to TRBD1 covers 10 bases. With V trimmed by 3 bases and J by 6 bases, 7 bases remained unmatched. The CDR3 length is 15 residues. The germline V gene encodes CDR1 KGHSH and CDR2 LQKENI. The CDR3, as DNA: TGTGCCAGCTCACCCTCGGACAGGGGGAGCTCTGAAGCTTTCTTT. Translation gives CASSPSDRGSSEAFF.

CDR3 residues: CSVDLAYNEQFF. In nucleotides, the CDR3 is TGCAGCGTTGACCTAGCCTACAATGAGCAGTTCTTC. The chain uses TRBV29-1 and TRBJ2-1, with D uncertain. Germline CDR1 reads SQVTM; CDR2 reads ANQGSEA. This CDR3 is 12 amino acids long. V was clipped by 3 bases and J by 2 bases, with 5 bases between them.

The CDR3 region is CASRTVMNTEAFF. DNA of the CDR3: TGTGCCAGCAGAACGGTGATGAACACTGAAGCTTTCTTT. This chain uses TRBV6-5 with TRBJ1-1; no clear D. Germline assignment: CDR1 MNHEY and CDR2 SVGAGI. CDR3 length: 13 amino acids. With 6 bases removed from V and 0 bases from J, the gap between germline ends came to 8 bases.

The chain couples TRBV28 to TRBJ2-7; TRBD2 aligns across 10 bases. The V and J ends lost 5 bases and 1 base, in that order; junction bases with no gene match: 5. Germline loops: CDR1 MDHEN, CDR2 SYDVKM. CDR3 size: 15 residues. As DNA, the CDR3 is TGTGCCAGCAGTCCGGGACTAGCGCTTTCCTACGAGCAGTACTTC. It yields the protein CASSPGLALSYEQYF.